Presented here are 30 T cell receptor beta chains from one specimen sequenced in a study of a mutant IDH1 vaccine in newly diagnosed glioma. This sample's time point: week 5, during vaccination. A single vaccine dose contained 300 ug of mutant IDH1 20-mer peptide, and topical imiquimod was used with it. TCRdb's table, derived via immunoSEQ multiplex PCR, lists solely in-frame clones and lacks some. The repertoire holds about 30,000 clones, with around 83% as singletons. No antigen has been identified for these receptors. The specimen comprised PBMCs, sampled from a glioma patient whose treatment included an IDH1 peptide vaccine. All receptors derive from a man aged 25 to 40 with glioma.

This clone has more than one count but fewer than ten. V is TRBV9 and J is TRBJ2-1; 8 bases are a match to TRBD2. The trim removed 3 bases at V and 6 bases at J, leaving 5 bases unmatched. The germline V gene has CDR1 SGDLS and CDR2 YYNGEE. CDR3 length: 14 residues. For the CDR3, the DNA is TGTGCCAGCAGCGAGGGCGGACTAGCCAATGAGCAGTTCTTC. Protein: CASSEGGLANEQFF.

The chain's CDR3 is CASSETVNTEAFF. The DNA of the CDR3 is TGTGCCAGCAGTGAGACGGTGAACACTGAAGCTTTCTTT. The J gene is TRBJ1-1, the V gene TRBV6-1; D remains ambiguous. CDR1 is MNHNS, CDR2 SASEGT, per germline. V was trimmed by 3 bases and J by 0 bases, leaving 5 bases between them. The CDR3 has 13 residues.

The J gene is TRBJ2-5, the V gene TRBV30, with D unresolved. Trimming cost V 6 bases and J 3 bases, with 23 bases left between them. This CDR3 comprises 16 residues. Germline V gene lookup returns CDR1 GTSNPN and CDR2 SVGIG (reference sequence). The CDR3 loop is CACSSTPLDAEETQYF. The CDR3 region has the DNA TGTGCCTGCTCATCTACCCCGCTAGACGCTGAAGAGACCCAGTACTTC.

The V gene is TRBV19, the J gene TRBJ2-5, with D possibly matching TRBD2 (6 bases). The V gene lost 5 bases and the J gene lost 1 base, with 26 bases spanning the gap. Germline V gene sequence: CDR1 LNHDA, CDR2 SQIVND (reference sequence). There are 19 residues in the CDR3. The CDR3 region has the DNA TGTGCCAGTAGTTCACCCGGGACTCCCGCCAACCCCTTCCAAGAGACCCAGTACTTC. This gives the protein CASSSPGTPANPFQETQYF.

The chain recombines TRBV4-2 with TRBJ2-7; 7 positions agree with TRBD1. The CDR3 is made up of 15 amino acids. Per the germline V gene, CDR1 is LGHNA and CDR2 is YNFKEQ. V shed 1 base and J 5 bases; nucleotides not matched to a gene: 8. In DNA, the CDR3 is TGTGCCAGCAGCCAAGGTACTCGACAGGGCCACGAGCAGTACTTC. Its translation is CASSQGTRQGHEQYF.

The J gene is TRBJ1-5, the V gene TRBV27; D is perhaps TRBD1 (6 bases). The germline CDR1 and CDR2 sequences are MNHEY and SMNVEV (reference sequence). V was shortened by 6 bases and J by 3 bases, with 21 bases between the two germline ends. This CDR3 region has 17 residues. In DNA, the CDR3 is TGTGCCAGCAGGTATGGGGGGGCCGGGGGAAACAATCAGCCCCAGCATTTT. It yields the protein CASRYGGAGGNNQPQHF.

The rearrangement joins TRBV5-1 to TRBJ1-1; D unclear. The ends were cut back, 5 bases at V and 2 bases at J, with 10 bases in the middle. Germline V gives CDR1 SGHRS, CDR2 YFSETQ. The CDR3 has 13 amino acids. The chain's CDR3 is CASRWDVNTEAFF. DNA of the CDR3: TGCGCCAGCAGGTGGGATGTTAACACTGAAGCTTTCTTT.

The CDR3 is CASSLEDISYEQYF. The CDR3, as DNA: TGCGCCAGCAGCTTGGAGGACATCTCCTACGAGCAGTACTTC. The rearrangement links TRBV5-1 to TRBJ2-7, with D possibly TRBD1 on 5 matching bases. The CDR3 extends over 14 amino acids. The germline gives CDR1 SGHRS, CDR2 YFSETQ. The germline V and J ends were trimmed by 0 bases and 0 bases, with 7 bases remaining between them.

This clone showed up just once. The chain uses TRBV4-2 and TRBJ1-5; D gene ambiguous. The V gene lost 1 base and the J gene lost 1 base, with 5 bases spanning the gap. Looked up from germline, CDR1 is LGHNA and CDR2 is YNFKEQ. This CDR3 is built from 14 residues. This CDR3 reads CASSQGDSNQPQHF. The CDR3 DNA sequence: TGTGCCAGCAGCCAAGGAGACAGCAATCAGCCCCAGCATTTT.

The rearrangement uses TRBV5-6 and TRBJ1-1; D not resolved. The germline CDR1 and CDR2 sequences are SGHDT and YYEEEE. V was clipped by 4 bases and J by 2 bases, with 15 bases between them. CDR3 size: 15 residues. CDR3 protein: CASSGDSGGNTEAFF. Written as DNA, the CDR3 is TGTGCCAGCAGCGGGGATTCGGGTGGCAACACTGAAGCTTTCTTT.

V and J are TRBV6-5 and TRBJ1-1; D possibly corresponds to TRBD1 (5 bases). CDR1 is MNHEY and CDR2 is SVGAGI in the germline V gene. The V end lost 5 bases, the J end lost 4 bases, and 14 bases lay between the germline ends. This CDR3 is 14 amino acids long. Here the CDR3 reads CASSASGYGTEAFF. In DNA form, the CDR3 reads TGTGCCAGCAGTGCATCAGGGTACGGCACTGAAGCTTTCTTT.

The CDR3: CSVETGVGTEAFF. The CDR3 region has the DNA TGCAGCGTTGAGACAGGGGTAGGCACTGAAGCTTTCTTT. The V gene is TRBV29-1, the J gene TRBJ1-1, with TRBD1 identical over 8 bases. Germline-derived CDR1 and CDR2 are SQVTM and ANQGSEA. With V trimmed by 3 bases and J by 4 bases, 4 bases remained unmatched. The CDR3 has 13 residues.

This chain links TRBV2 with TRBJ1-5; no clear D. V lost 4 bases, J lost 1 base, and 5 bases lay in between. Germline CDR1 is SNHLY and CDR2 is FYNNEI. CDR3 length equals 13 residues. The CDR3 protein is CASSGESNQPQHF. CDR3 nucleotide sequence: TGTGCCAGCAGTGGAGAGAGCAATCAGCCCCAGCATTTT.

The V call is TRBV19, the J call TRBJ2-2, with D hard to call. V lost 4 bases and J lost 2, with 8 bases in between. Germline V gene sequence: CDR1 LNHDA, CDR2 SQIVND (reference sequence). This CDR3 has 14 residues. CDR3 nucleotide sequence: TGTGCCAGTAGTAAGGCACTTAACACCGGGGAGCTGTTTTTT. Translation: CASSKALNTGELFF.

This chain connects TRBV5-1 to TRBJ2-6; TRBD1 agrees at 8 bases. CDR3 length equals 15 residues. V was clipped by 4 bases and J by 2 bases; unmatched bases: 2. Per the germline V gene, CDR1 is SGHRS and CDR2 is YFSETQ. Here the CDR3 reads CASSADRAGANVLTF. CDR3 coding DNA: TGCGCCAGCAGCGCGGACAGGGCTGGGGCCAACGTCCTGACTTTC.

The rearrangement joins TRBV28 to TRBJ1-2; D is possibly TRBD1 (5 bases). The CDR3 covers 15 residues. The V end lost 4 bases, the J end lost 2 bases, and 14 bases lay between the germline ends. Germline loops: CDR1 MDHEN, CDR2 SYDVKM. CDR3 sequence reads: CASSSQGPDNYGYTF. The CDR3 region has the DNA TGTGCCAGCAGTTCCCAGGGACCGGACAACTATGGCTACACCTTC.

This CDR3 is CASSDPRQDTQYF. The CDR3 DNA reads TGTGCCAGCAGTGACCCTCGGCAAGATACGCAGTATTTT. The J gene is TRBJ2-3, the V gene TRBV6-4; D is ambiguous. The CDR3 sequence is 13 residues long. Trimming pared 2 bases from V and 5 bases from J, leaving 8 bases between. Germline loops: CDR1 MRHNA, CDR2 SNTAGT.

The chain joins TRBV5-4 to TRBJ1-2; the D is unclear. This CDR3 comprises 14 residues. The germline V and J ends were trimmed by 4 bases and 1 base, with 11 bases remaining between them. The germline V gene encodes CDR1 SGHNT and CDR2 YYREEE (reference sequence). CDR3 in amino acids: CASSPESLNYGYTF. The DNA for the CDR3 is TGTGCCAGCAGCCCTGAGTCGCTTAACTATGGCTACACCTTC.

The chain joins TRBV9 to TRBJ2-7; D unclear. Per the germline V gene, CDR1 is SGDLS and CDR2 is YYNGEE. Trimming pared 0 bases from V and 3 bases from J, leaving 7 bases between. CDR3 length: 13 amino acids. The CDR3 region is CASSVVDDYEQYF. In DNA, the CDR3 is TGTGCCAGCAGCGTAGTGGACGACTACGAGCAGTACTTC.

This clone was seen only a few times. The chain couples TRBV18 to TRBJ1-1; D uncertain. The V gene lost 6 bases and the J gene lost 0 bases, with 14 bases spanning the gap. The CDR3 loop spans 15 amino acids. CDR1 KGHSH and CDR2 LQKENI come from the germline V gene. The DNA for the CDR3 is TGTGCCAGCTCCCCCAGTACTAGTATGAACACTGAAGCTTTCTTT. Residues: CASSPSTSMNTEAFF.

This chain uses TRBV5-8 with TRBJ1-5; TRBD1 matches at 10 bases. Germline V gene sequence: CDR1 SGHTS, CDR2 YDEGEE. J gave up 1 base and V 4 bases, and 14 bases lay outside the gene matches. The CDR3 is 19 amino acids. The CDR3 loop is CASSPFGTGDLMSNQPQHF. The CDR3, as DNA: TGTGCCAGCAGCCCTTTCGGGACAGGGGATCTGATGAGCAATCAGCCCCAGCATTTT.

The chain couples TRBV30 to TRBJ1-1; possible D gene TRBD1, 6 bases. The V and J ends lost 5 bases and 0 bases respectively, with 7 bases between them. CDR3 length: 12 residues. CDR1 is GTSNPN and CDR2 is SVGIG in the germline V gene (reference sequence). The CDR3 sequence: CAWGGLNTEAFF. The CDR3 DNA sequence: TGTGCCTGGGGGGGCCTGAACACTGAAGCTTTCTTT.

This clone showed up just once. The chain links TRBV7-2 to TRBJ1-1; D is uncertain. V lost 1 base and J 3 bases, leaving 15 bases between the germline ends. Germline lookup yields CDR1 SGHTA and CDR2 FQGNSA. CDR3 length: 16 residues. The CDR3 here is CASSLGQQREDTEAFF. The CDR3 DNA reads TGTGCCAGCAGCTTAGGTCAACAAAGAGAGGACACTGAAGCTTTCTTT. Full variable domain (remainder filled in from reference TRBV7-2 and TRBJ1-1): GAGVSQSPSNKVTEKGKDVELRCDPISGHTALYWYRQSLGQGLEFLIYFQGNSAPDKSGLPSDRFSAERTGGSVSTLTIQRTQQEDSAVYLCASSLGQQREDTEAFFGQGTRLTVV.

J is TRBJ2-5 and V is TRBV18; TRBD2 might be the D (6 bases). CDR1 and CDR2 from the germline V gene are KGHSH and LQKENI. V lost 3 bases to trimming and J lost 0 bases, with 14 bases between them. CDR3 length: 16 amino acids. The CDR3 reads CASSPSIGGNQETQYF. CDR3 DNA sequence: TGTGCCAGCTCACCCTCTATTGGAGGGAACCAAGAGACCCAGTACTTC.

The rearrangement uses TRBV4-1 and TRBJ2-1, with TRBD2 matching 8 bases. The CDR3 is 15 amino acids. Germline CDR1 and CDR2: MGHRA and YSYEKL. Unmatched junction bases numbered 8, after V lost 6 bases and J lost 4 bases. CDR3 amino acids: CASRSSGIGYNEQFF. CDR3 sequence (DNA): TGCGCCAGCAGGAGTAGCGGGATTGGGTACAATGAGCAGTTCTTC.

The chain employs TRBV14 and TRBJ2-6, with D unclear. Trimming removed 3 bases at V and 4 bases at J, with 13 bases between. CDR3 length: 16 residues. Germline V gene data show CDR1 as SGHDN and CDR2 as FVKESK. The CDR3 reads CASSQVHRWGANVLTF. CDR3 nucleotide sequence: TGTGCCAGCAGCCAGGTCCACAGATGGGGGGCCAACGTCCTGACTTTC.

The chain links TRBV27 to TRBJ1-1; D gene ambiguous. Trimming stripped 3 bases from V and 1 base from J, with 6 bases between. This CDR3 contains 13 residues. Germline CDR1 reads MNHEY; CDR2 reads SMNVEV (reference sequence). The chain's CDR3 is CASSLNPNTEAFF. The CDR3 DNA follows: TGTGCCAGCAGTTTGAACCCGAACACTGAAGCTTTCTTT.

Here the CDR3 reads CAWSVRDRGTYEQYF. The DNA for the CDR3 is TGTGCCTGGAGTGTGCGGGACAGGGGGACCTACGAGCAGTACTTC. The V call is TRBV30, the J call TRBJ2-7; 11 nucleotides align to TRBD1. J was trimmed by 2 bases and V by 0 bases; bases with no gene match: 3. The germline V gene encodes CDR1 GTSNPN and CDR2 SVGIG (reference sequence). The CDR3 extends over 15 amino acids.

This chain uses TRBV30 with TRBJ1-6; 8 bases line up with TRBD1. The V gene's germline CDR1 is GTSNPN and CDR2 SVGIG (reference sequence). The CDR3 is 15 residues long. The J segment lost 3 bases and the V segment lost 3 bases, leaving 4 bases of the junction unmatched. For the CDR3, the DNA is TGTGCCTGGAGGGTCGGACAGGGCTATAATTCACCCCTCCACTTT. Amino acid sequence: CAWRVGQGYNSPLHF.

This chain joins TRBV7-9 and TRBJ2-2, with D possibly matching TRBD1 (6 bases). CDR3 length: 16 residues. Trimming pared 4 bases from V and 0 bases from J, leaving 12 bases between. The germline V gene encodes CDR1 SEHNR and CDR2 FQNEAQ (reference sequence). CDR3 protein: CASSYGQLANTGELFF. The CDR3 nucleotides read TGTGCCAGCAGCTACGGACAGCTCGCGAACACCGGGGAGCTGTTTTTT.